This TCR beta chain was identified in a study of shared clonotypes between healthy human individuals. General study results and limits: Tissues were not sampled, only blood, and their repertoires likely differ.

About this clone: Antigen: not known.

Each PCR replicate run on unsorted PBMC took in 300 to 350 ng DNA, approximately 30,000 T cell genomes. Ten immunoSEQ deep assay plates served to sequence unsorted PBMC DNA. TCRdb's table, derived via immunoSEQ multiplex PCR, lists solely in-frame clones and lacks some. The table lists hundreds of thousands of clones, around 78% of them singletons. This TCR came from a woman aged 40 to 50 in good health. Some clones in this sample may be carry-over from other donors' samples. Sequencing input: PBMCs.

CDR3 sequence: CASSSGGRREGEQYF. CDR3 in DNA: TGTGCCAGCAGCTCGGGGGGACGGAGGGAGGGCGAGCAGTACTTC. This chain joins TRBV7-2 and TRBJ2-7; TRBD2 matches at 7 bases. CDR3 length: 15 residues. The germline gives CDR1 SGHTA, CDR2 FQGNSA. V dropped 4 bases and J dropped 6; count of bases not matched to a gene: 12. The full variable domain, in which reference TRBV7-2 and TRBJ2-7 provide the parts outside the CDR3, is GAGVSQSPSNKVTEKGKDVELRCDPISGHTALYWYRQSLGQGLEFLIYFQGNSAPDKSGLPSDRFSAERTGGSVSTLTIQRTQQEDSAVYLCASSSGGRREGEQYFGPGTRLTVT.